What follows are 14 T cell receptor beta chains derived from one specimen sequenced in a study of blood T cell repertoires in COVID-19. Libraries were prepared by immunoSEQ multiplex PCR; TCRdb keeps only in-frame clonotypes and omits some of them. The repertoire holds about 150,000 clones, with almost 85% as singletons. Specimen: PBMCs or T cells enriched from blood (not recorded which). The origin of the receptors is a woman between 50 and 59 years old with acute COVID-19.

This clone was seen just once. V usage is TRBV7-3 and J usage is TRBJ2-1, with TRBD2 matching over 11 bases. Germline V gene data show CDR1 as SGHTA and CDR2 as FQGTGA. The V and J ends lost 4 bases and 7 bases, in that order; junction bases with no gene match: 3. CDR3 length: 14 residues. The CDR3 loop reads CASSSASGRNEQFF. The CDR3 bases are TGTGCCAGCAGCTCCGCTAGCGGGAGGAATGAGCAGTTCTTC.

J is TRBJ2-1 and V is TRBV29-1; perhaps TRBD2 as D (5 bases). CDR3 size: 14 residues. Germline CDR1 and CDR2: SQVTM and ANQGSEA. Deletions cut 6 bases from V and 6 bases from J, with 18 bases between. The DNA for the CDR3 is TGCAGCGTGGTCCCGACTACTAGGATCAATGAGCAGTTCTTC. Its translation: CSVVPTTRINEQFF.

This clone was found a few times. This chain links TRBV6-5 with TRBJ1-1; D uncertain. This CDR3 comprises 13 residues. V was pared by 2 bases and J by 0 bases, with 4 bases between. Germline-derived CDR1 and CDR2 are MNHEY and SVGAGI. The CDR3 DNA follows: TGTGCCAGCAGTTACGCGTTGAACACTGAAGCTTTCTTT. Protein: CASSYALNTEAFF.

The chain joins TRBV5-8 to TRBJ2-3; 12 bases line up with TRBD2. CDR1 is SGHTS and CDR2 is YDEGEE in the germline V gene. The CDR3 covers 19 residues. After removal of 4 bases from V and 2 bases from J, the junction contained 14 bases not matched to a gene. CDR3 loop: CASSPARTSGTDTTDTQYF. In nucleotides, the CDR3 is TGTGCCAGCAGCCCCGCACGGACTAGCGGGACGGACACCACAGATACGCAGTATTTT.

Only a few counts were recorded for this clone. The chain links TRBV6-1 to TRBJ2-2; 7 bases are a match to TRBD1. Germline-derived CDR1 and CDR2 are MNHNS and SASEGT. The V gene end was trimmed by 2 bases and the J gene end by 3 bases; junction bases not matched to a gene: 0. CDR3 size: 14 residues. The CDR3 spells CASSEQGDTGELFF. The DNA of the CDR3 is TGTGCCAGCAGTGAACAGGGGGACACCGGGGAGCTGTTTTTT.

In DNA form, the CDR3 reads TGTGCCAGCAGCCCGACCGGGACTAGCTTCAGATACGAGCAGTACTTC. This gives the protein CASSPTGTSFRYEQYF. The rearrangement uses TRBV7-3 and TRBJ2-7, with 9 bases aligning to TRBD2. There are 16 residues in the CDR3. Germline CDR1 and CDR2: SGHTA and FQGTGA. With V trimmed by 5 bases and J by 4 bases, 12 bases remained unmatched.

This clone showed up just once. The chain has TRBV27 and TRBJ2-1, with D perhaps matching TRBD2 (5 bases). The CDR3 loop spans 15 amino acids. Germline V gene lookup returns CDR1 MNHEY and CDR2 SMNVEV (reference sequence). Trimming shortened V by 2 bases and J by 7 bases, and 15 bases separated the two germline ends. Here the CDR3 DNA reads TGTGCCAGCAGTTTAGGACCATCGGGATATAATGAGCAGTTCTTC. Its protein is CASSLGPSGYNEQFF.

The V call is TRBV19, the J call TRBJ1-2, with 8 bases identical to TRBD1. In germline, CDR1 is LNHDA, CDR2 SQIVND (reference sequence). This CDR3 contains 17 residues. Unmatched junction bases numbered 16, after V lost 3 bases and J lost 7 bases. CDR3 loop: CASSIPLFRQGIGGYTF. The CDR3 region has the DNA TGTGCCAGTAGTATCCCCCTTTTTAGACAGGGGATCGGTGGCTACACCTTC.

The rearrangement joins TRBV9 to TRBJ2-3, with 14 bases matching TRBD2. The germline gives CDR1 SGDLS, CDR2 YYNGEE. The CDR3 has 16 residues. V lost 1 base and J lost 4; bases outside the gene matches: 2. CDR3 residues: CASSVRLAGGPDTQYF. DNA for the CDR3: TGTGCCAGCAGCGTAAGACTAGCGGGAGGGCCAGATACGCAGTATTTT.

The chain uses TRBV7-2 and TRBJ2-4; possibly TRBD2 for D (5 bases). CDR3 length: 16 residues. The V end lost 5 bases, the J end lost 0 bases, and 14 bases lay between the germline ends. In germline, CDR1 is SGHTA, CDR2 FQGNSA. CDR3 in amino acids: CASSPTGIEAKNIQYF. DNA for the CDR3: TGTGCCAGCAGCCCAACGGGGATTGAAGCCAAAAACATTCAGTACTTC.

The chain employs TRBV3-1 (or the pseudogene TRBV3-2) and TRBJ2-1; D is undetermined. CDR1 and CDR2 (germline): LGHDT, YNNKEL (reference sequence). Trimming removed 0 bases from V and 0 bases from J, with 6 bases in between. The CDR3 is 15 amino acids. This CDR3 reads CASSQDRSSYNEQFF. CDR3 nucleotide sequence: TGTGCCAGCAGCCAAGATCGGAGCTCCTACAATGAGCAGTTCTTC.

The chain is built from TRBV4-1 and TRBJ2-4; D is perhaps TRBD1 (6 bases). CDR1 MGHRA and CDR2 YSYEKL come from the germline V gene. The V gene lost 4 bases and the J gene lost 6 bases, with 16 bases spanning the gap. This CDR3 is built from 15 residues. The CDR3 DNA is TGCGCCAGCAGCCCCGCAGGGGCCGAGAGAAACATTCAGTACTTC. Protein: CASSPAGAERNIQYF.

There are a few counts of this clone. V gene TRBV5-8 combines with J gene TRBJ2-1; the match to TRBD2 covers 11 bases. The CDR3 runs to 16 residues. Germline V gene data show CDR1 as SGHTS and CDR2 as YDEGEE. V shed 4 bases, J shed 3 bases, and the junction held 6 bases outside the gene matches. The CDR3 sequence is CASSRRTSGYYNEQFF. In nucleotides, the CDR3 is TGTGCCAGCAGCCGACGGACTAGCGGGTACTACAATGAGCAGTTCTTC.

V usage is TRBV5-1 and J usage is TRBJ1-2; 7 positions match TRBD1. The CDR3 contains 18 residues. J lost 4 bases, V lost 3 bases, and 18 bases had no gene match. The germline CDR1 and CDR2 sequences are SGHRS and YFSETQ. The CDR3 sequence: CASSSDKTNRGEGYGYTF. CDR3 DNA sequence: TGCGCCAGCAGCTCTGACAAAACCAACAGGGGAGAGGGCTATGGCTACACCTTC.